This TCR beta chain was retrieved from a study of T cell responses to AZD1222 COVID-19 vaccine. Findings and limits, study-wide: A rise in Spike-specific TCR breadth and depth followed two AZD1222 doses. White British people made up most donors, females outnumbered males, and clonal diversity was possibly underestimated.

Method: immunoSEQ multiplex PCR; TCRdb's copy keeps in-frame clones and lacks some. The table has 130,000 to 150,000 clones, 70% to 90% seen once. Germline assignment: CDR1 GTSNPN and CDR2 SVGIG (reference sequence). Trimming left V 3 bases short and J 6 bases short, with 17 bases between. The length of the CDR3 is 14 residues. About this clone: What it binds is not known.

This chain connects TRBV30 to TRBJ1-1; unclear D gene. This TCR derives from an adult in good health. The sequencing here drew on peripheral blood, taken on day 0 of AZD1222 vaccination. DNA of the CDR3: TGTGCCTGGAGAGGTGCCGCTCTAGCGTCTGAAGCTTTCTTT. As protein: CAWRGAALASEAFF.